The 26 T cell receptor beta chains in this list originate from one sample, sequenced in a study of Graves' ophthalmopathy and Graves' hyperthyroidism. RNA transcripts served as template for amplifying TCR beta CDR3 sequences. HTBI-primed first-round RT-PCR preceded second-round multiplex PCR. TCRdb fed the multiplex PCR reads into MiXCR, producing one record per CDR3 protein. Of approximately 700,000 distinct CDR3 sequences listed, under 50% are singletons. The material sequenced was peripheral blood. These receptor sequences come from an adult man with Graves' ophthalmopathy.

In this sample, this clonotype turned up many times. This sequence joins TRBV24-1 and TRBJ1-5; D gene ambiguous. CDR1 and CDR2 from the germline V gene are KGHDR and SFDVKD. The CDR3 contains 14 residues. V lost 2 bases to trimming and J lost 1 base, with 5 bases between them. CDR3 amino acids: CATSDSTSNQPQHF. In DNA form, the CDR3 reads TGTGCCACCAGTGATTCGACCAGCAATCAGCCCCAGCATTTT.

The chain links TRBV25-1 to TRBJ1-1; 7 bases map to TRBD1. CDR3 size: 14 residues. Looked up from germline, CDR1 is MGHDK and CDR2 is SYGVNS. Trimming removed 3 bases from V and 4 bases from J; junction bases left unmatched: 5. CDR3 protein: CASSDRTGFTEAFF. CDR3 nucleotides: TGTGCCAGCAGTGATCGGACAGGTTTCACTGAAGCTTTCTTT.

This clonotype has a count of ten or more. The chain combines TRBV7-2 with TRBJ2-7, with TRBD2 as a possible D gene (5 bases). V lost 4 bases to trimming and J lost 4 bases, with 14 bases between them. Germline-derived CDR1 and CDR2 are SGHTA and FQGNSA. This CDR3 contains 14 residues. CDR3 in amino acids: CASSSAGGRYEQYF. The CDR3 nucleotides read TGTGCCAGCAGCTCCGCGGGTGGAAGGTACGAGCAGTACTTC. Full variable domain (rest looked up from reference TRBV7-2 and TRBJ2-7): GAGVSQSPSNKVTEKGKDVELRCDPISGHTALYWYRQSLGQGLEFLIYFQGNSAPDKSGLPSDRFSAERTGGSVSTLTIQRTQQEDSAVYLCASSSAGGRYEQYFGPGTRLTVT.

The chain joins TRBV10-3 to TRBJ1-5, with 9 bases aligning to TRBD1. From germline, CDR1 is ENHRY and CDR2 SYGVKD. J was trimmed by 3 bases and V by 0 bases; bases with no gene match: 3. CDR3 size: 16 residues. CDR3 protein: CAISESDRGYNQPQHF. The DNA of the CDR3 is TGTGCCATCAGTGAGTCGGACAGGGGATACAATCAGCCCCAGCATTTT.

The chain is built from TRBV29-1 and TRBJ2-5, with D possibly being TRBD1 or TRBD2 (6 bases each). The CDR3 spans 15 residues. V dropped 6 bases and J dropped 1 base, with 18 bases sitting between them. The germline V gene has CDR1 SQVTM and CDR2 ANQGSEA. In DNA, the CDR3 is TGCAGCGTGGGCCGGGGGCGGGGAAGCCAAGAGACCCAGTACTTC. Its protein product is CSVGRGRGSQETQYF.

This clonotype was recorded at least ten times. V is TRBV7-9 and J is TRBJ1-1; 12 bases align to TRBD1. Germline loops: CDR1 SEHNR, CDR2 FQNEAQ (reference sequence). The V segment lost 3 bases and the J segment 6 bases; nucleotides outside the gene matches: 5. The CDR3 covers 15 residues. This CDR3 is CASSFMGQGAAEAFF. The CDR3 bases are TGTGCCAGCAGCTTTATGGGACAGGGGGCTGCTGAAGCTTTCTTT.

This clonotype appeared many times. V gene TRBV9 combines with J gene TRBJ1-1; the D gene is possibly TRBD1 (5 bases). This CDR3 comprises 15 residues. Trimming left V 3 bases short and J 2 bases short, with 14 bases between. Germline V gene lookup returns CDR1 SGDLS and CDR2 YYNGEE. Here the CDR3 reads CASSAHRDPNTEAFF. CDR3 DNA sequence: TGTGCCAGCAGCGCACACCGGGACCCTAACACTGAAGCTTTCTTT.

V and J are TRBV6-1 and TRBJ2-3, with 8 nucleotides matching TRBD2. The germline gives CDR1 MNHNS, CDR2 SASEGT. With V trimmed by 4 bases and J by 3 bases, 12 bases remained unmatched. This CDR3 has 17 amino acids. In DNA, the CDR3 is TGTGCCAGCAGTGTCCTCTCCGGTCCTAGCGGGACAGATACGCAGTATTTT. This translates into CASSVLSGPSGTDTQYF.

As for this clonotype: It is likely a read error, because the conserved phenylalanine at the end of the CDR3 is missing. The V gene is TRBV10-3, the J gene TRBJ1-6; tentative D call: TRBD1 (5 bases). Germline V gene lookup returns CDR1 ENHRY and CDR2 SYGVKD. With 7 bases removed from V and 6 bases from J, the gap between germline ends came to 10 bases. CDR3 length equals 13 residues. The CDR3 region has the DNA TGTGCCATCAATCGGGACCTTAATTCACCCCTCCACCTT. Amino acid sequence: CAINRDLNSPLHL.

This clonotype has a handful of counts. The rearrangement joins TRBV20-1 to TRBJ2-7; D gene uncertain. The CDR3 runs 15 residues. V gave up 0 bases and J gave up 0 bases, with 12 bases separating them. Germline loops: CDR1 DFQATT, CDR2 SNEGSKA (reference sequence). This chain's CDR3 is CSARDLGRVSYEQYF. For the CDR3, the DNA is TGCAGTGCTAGAGATCTGGGAAGGGTCTCCTACGAGCAGTACTTC.

The chain recombines TRBV19 with TRBJ2-5, with D possibly matching TRBD2 (6 bases). Deletions cut 5 bases from V and 7 bases from J, with 14 bases between. Germline V gene sequence: CDR1 LNHDA, CDR2 SQIVND (reference sequence). CDR3 length: 13 amino acids. CDR3 DNA: TGTGCCAGTAGTGGGGGACTCCTTGGGACCCAGTACTTC. Amino acid sequence: CASSGGLLGTQYF.

On this clonotype itself: Being one base from a much bigger clone, this may be a read error. This chain uses TRBV2 with TRBJ2-7; D might be TRBD1 (6 bases). The CDR3 has 15 residues. CDR1 is SNHLY, CDR2 FYNNEI, per germline. DNA of the CDR3: TGTACCAGCAGTGAACCCGGACAGAGCTCCTACGAGCAGTACTTC. Its protein product is CTSSEPGQSSYEQYF.

Remarks on this clonotype: At one end, the junction sequence differs from germline, possibly due to a read error. This chain connects TRBV10-3 to TRBJ1-1, with TRBD1 matching 8 bases. CDR3 length equals 12 residues. The germline CDR1 and CDR2 sequences are ENHRY and SYGVKD. CDR3 coding DNA: TGTGTCATCATTTCAGACAGGGGAGAAGCTTTCTTT. Translated, it gives CVIISDRGEAFF.

Many counts were recorded for this clonotype. The V and J genes are TRBV7-9 and TRBJ1-4; no firm D call. V dropped 5 bases and J dropped 5 bases, with 18 bases sitting between them. This CDR3 has 16 residues. Germline CDR1 SEHNR, CDR2 FQNEAQ (reference sequence). DNA of the CDR3: TGTGCCAGCAGCCCCCCGATTTGTGAGGAAAATGAAAAACTGTTTTTT. The encoded protein is CASSPPICEENEKLFF.

The chain combines TRBV6-5 with TRBJ2-7, with D perhaps assigned TRBD1 or TRBD2 (5 bases each). CDR3 length equals 15 residues. Trimming removed 0 bases from V and 2 bases from J, with 11 bases in between. Germline V lookup: CDR1 MNHEY, CDR2 SVGAGI. The CDR3 DNA follows: TGTGCCAGCAGTTACTCGCTTCTGGGGGCCTACGAGCAGTACTTC. It specifies CASSYSLLGAYEQYF.

V is TRBV7-2 and J is TRBJ2-2, with D perhaps matching TRBD1 (6 bases). Between the trimmed V and J ends, which lost 5 bases and 5 bases, there was a span of 21 bases. The CDR3 spans 17 residues. Germline V CDR1 and CDR2: SGHTA, FQGNSA. The CDR3 loop is CASSASLGGQGTGELFF. CDR3 nucleotide sequence: TGTGCCAGCAGCGCCTCTTTAGGAGGCCAGGGGACCGGGGAGCTGTTTTTT.

The chain couples TRBV10-3 to TRBJ1-2, with 8 nucleotides matching TRBD1. The CDR3 spans 14 residues. CDR1 is ENHRY and CDR2 is SYGVKD in the germline V gene. V dropped 0 bases and J dropped 8; count of bases not matched to a gene: 5. The CDR3 reads CAISESGQGAGYTF. As DNA, the CDR3 is TGTGCCATCAGTGAGTCGGGGCAGGGGGCAGGCTACACCTTC.

The chain carries TRBV7-6 and TRBJ2-2; TRBD1 or TRBD2 may be the D gene (5 bases each). CDR3 length equals 13 residues. Germline V gives CDR1 SGHVS, CDR2 FNYEAQ. V lost 10 bases and J lost 0, with 9 bases in between. The CDR3 nucleotides are TGTGCCATACGGGGCTCGAACACCGGGGAGCTGTTTTTT. It translates to CAIRGSNTGELFF. Based on the CDR3 plus reference TRBV7-6 and TRBJ2-2, the full variable domain is GAGVSQSPRYKVTKRGQDVALRCDPISGHVSLYWYRQALGQGPEFLTYFNYEAQQDKSGLPNDRFSAERPEGSISTLTIQRTEQRDSAMYRCAIRGSNTGELFFGEGSRLTVL.

This clonotype was recorded at least ten times. J is TRBJ1-3 and V is TRBV12-3 or TRBV12-4, with D unresolved. The CDR3 length is 14 residues. The V and J ends lost 1 base and 0 bases respectively, with 4 bases between them. The chain's CDR3 is CASSLETSGNTIYF. In DNA, the CDR3 is TGTGCCAGCAGTTTAGAGACCTCTGGAAACACCATATATTTT.

The genes are TRBV2 and TRBJ1-1, with D possibly matching TRBD1 (5 bases). This CDR3 has 15 amino acids. Germline values: CDR1 SNHLY, CDR2 FYNNEI. The V and J ends lost 5 bases and 0 bases respectively, with 13 bases between them. CDR3 nucleotide sequence: TGTGCCAGCAGTTCAGTGACAGCACTGAACACTGAAGCTTTCTTT. Its translation: CASSSVTALNTEAFF.

This clonotype was counted at least ten times. The chain combines TRBV14 with TRBJ1-6; D not resolved. Germline values: CDR1 SGHDN, CDR2 FVKESK. This CDR3 has 13 residues. Between the trimmed V and J ends, which lost 4 bases and 13 bases, there was a span of 14 bases. The CDR3 spells CASSPRVRRPLHF. The CDR3 DNA reads as TGTGCCAGCAGCCCCCGGGTACGACGGCCCCTCCACTTT.

In its sample, this clonotype was seen a few times. The CDR3 reads CASSPVSGTANTGELFF. The CDR3, as DNA: TGTGCCAGCAGCCCGGTTTCCGGGACCGCGAACACCGGGGAGCTGTTTTTT. J is TRBJ2-2 and V is TRBV7-7, with D perhaps given as TRBD1 or TRBD2 (5 bases each). The CDR3 spans 17 residues. Trimming removed 5 bases at V and 0 bases at J, with 16 bases between. The germline gives CDR1 SSHAT, CDR2 FNYEAQ (reference sequence).

The CDR3 reads CSVEDLAGLGYTF. The CDR3 bases are TGCAGCGTTGAAGATCTAGCGGGCTTGGGCTACACCTTC. The chain is built from TRBV29-1 and TRBJ1-2; no clear D gene. Germline V gives CDR1 SQVTM, CDR2 ANQGSEA. The CDR3 totals 13 residues. V lost 0 bases and J lost 8, with 13 bases in between.

V usage is TRBV29-1 and J usage is TRBJ2-7; possibly TRBD1 for D (6 bases). Germline V gives CDR1 SQVTM, CDR2 ANQGSEA. The CDR3 loop spans 14 amino acids. Trimming pared 7 bases from V and 7 bases from J, leaving 23 bases between. The CDR3 DNA reads TGCAGCGCCAGGGGCTCGACGAACACCGGGGAGCAGTACTTC. Translating gives CSARGSTNTGEQYF.

This clonotype has at least ten counts. The V and J genes are TRBV7-9 and TRBJ2-2; D ambiguous. V dropped 1 base and J dropped 7 bases, with 13 bases sitting between them. The CDR3 is 15 amino acids. Germline V gene lookup returns CDR1 SEHNR and CDR2 FQNEAQ (reference sequence). The CDR3 loop reads CASSLGRTSNGELFF. The CDR3, as DNA: TGTGCCAGCAGCTTAGGCCGGACCTCCAACGGGGAGCTGTTTTTT.

The chain joins TRBV15 to TRBJ1-6, with D perhaps matching TRBD1 (5 bases). The CDR3 is made up of 15 amino acids. The V and J ends lost 2 bases and 10 bases respectively, with 15 bases between them. Germline-derived CDR1 and CDR2 are LNHNV and YYDKDF (reference sequence). The chain's CDR3 is CATSRSAEGRSPLHF. DNA of the CDR3: TGTGCCACCAGCAGATCTGCGGAGGGGAGGTCACCCCTCCACTTT.